The 5 T cell receptor beta chains given below trace back to one sample, sequenced in a study of OX40 agonist ivuxolimab in advanced cancers. Profiling relied on immunoSEQ multiplex PCR, and the TCRdb table lists in-frame clones only, not all of them. The profile shows 39,000 or so clones, around 89% of them singletons. The starting material was CD4+ or CD8+ T cells sorted from blood, obtained in a trial of the OX40 agonist ivuxolimab. The origin of the receptors is an adult with an advanced solid tumor such as melanoma, head and neck, liver or kidney cancer.

V and J are TRBV6-6 and TRBJ1-5; D not certain. Germline assignment: CDR1 MNHNY and CDR2 SVGAGI (reference sequence). V dropped 10 bases and J dropped 1 base, with 14 bases sitting between them. This CDR3 has 14 residues. CDR3 nucleotide sequence: TGTGCCATTAGAGAAGGGAGCAGCAATCAGCCCCAGCATTTT. Residues: CAIREGSSNQPQHF.

The gene calls are TRBV11-3 and TRBJ2-5, with D perhaps given as TRBD1 or TRBD2 (5 bases each). V shed 5 bases and J shed 2 bases, with 12 bases lying between them. Germline V CDR1 and CDR2: SGHNT, YENEEA. The CDR3 has 14 residues. The CDR3 nucleotides read TGTGCCAGCAGCCGACAGAGGGGACAAGAGACCCAGTACTTC. Translated: CASSRQRGQETQYF.

This chain uses TRBV7-9 with TRBJ1-1; D gene uncertain. Germline CDR1 reads SEHNR; CDR2 reads FQNEAQ (reference sequence). With 10 bases removed from V and 5 bases from J, the gap between germline ends came to 8 bases. CDR3 length: 10 amino acids. The DNA for the CDR3 is TGTGCCATTCTAGAAACTGAAGCTTTCTTT. This encodes CAILETEAFF.

This clone has a single count. V gene TRBV6-6 combines with J gene TRBJ1-1; D might be TRBD1 (5 bases). This CDR3 is 14 amino acids long. The V gene's germline CDR1 is MNHNY and CDR2 SVGAGI (reference sequence). The germline V and J ends were trimmed by 6 bases and 1 base, with 12 bases remaining between them. Written as DNA, the CDR3 is TGTGCCAGCAGACCGGGACTTTGGAACACTGAAGCTTTCTTT. Amino acid sequence: CASRPGLWNTEAFF.

The V gene is TRBV11-2, the J gene TRBJ1-4, with 10 bases matching TRBD1. The germline CDR1 and CDR2 sequences are SGHAT and FQNNGV. The trim removed 4 bases at V and 5 bases at J, leaving 1 base unmatched. The CDR3 is 14 amino acids. CDR3 in DNA: TGTGCCAGCAGCTGGACAGGGGGGAATGAAAAACTGTTTTTT. Protein: CASSWTGGNEKLFF.